One sample yielded the 23 T cell receptor beta chains listed below, sequenced in a study of T cells in Graves' hyperthyroidism and ophthalmopathy (dated by TCRdb to between 2018 and 2021). Library method: multiplex PCR. The sequencer listed for this sample is Illumina HiSeq 2000. The TCR beta CDR3 regions were amplified from the RNA transcripts. For the first round of RT-PCR on the TCR CDR3, the HTBI primer set was used together with the Qiagen OneStep RT-PCR kit. Clones were called with MiXCR by TCRdb after fastp trimmed the public reads at Q25, and only in-frame beta chains were retained. Entries are consolidated by CDR3 protein sequence, retaining the most common genes and DNA. This sample comprises some 50,000 distinct CDR3 sequences, roughly 51% of them detected only once. Roughly 30% of the sample goes to the ten largest clones. Sequenced input: peripheral blood or thyroid tissue (not recorded which). These receptor sequences come from a man aged 18-30 years with Graves' hyperthyroidism.

This clonotype has ten or more counts. The chain joins TRBV7-2 to TRBJ2-7, with 9 bases identical to TRBD1. The CDR3 is 16 amino acids. Trimming took 8 bases from V and 6 from J; bases not matched to a gene: 17. Germline V gives CDR1 SGHTA, CDR2 FQGNSA. CDR3 sequence reads: CASSPPGTGSSGEQYF. In DNA, the CDR3 is TGTGCCAGCTCACCCCCCGGGACAGGGTCCTCGGGCGAGCAGTACTTC.

This chain joins TRBV15 and TRBJ1-1, with D unclear. This CDR3 region has 13 residues. Deletions cut 0 bases from V and 3 bases from J, with 5 bases between. Per the germline V gene, CDR1 is LNHNV and CDR2 is YYDKDF (reference sequence). CDR3 residues: CATSRDAYTEAFF. The CDR3 coding sequence is TGTGCCACCAGCAGAGATGCATACACTGAAGCTTTCTTT.

The genes are TRBV20-1 and TRBJ1-5; 7 positions agree with TRBD1. The germline V gene encodes CDR1 DFQATT and CDR2 SNEGSKA (reference sequence). Unmatched junction bases numbered 3, after V lost 4 bases and J lost 0 bases. The CDR3 contains 14 residues. The chain's CDR3 is CSAKGQNSNQPQHF. As DNA, the CDR3 is TGCAGTGCTAAGGGACAGAATAGCAATCAGCCCCAGCATTTT.

The chain is built from TRBV25-1 and TRBJ2-7; a weak D match, TRBD1 (5 bases). V dropped 8 bases and J dropped 5 bases, with 13 bases sitting between them. Germline V gene lookup returns CDR1 MGHDK and CDR2 SYGVNS. This CDR3 region has 12 residues. CDR3 bases: TGTGCCAGCCCACAGACAGTCCACGAGCAGTACTTC. It codes for CASPQTVHEQYF.

This clonotype has ten or more counts. This chain connects TRBV20-1 to TRBJ2-7; D unclear. V was pared by 0 bases and J by 0 bases, with 15 bases between. This CDR3 contains 16 residues. Germline lookup yields CDR1 DFQATT and CDR2 SNEGSKA (reference sequence). The CDR3 DNA follows: TGCAGTGCTAGAGATCTGCGGAGCTGGGGCTCCTACGAGCAGTACTTC. Translated: CSARDLRSWGSYEQYF.

This clonotype occurred a few times. V and J are TRBV20-1 and TRBJ2-1; TRBD2 aligns across 13 bases. Germline CDR1 and CDR2: DFQATT and SNEGSKA (reference sequence). CDR3 size: 14 residues. The V and J ends lost 6 bases and 7 bases, in that order; junction bases with no gene match: 6. CDR3 protein: CSALWTSGSNEQFF. CDR3 bases: TGCAGTGCCCTCTGGACTAGCGGGAGTAATGAGCAGTTCTTC.

In its sample, this clonotype was seen a few times. The chain combines TRBV5-5 with TRBJ2-6; D call uncertain. CDR1 is SGHKS and CDR2 is YYEKEE in the germline V gene (reference sequence). This CDR3 has 13 amino acids. V lost 1 base, J lost 4 bases, and 3 bases lay in between. CDR3 coding DNA: TGTGCCAGCAGCTTGTCGGGGGCCAACGTCCTGACTTTC. This sequence encodes CASSLSGANVLTF.

This clonotype was counted a single time. Because it lacks the conserved phenylalanine or tryptophan at the end, this CDR3 is likely a read error. The DNA is left out, because the CDR3 cannot be placed on it with certainty; the CDR3 is given as TCRdb lists it. The chain couples TRBV19 to TRBJ2-2. Inclusive of both ends, the CDR3 amounts to 14 amino acids. Germline CDR1 LNHDA, CDR2 SQIVND (reference sequence). The CDR3 here is CASSIRPNTGELVL.

Concerning this clonotype: It is likely a read error, because the conserved phenylalanine at the end of the CDR3 is missing. V and J are TRBV3-1 and TRBJ2-7, with D possibly being TRBD1 (6 bases). This CDR3 has 17 residues. The V end was cut by 1 base, the J end by 0 bases, with 16 bases between. Germline-derived CDR1 and CDR2 are LGHDT and YNNKEL (reference sequence). The CDR3 DNA sequence: TGTGCCAGCAGCCAAGGGTTGGACAGCACAACCTCCTACGAGCAGTACCAC. Translating it yields CASSQGLDSTTSYEQYH.

There are many counts of this clonotype. The rearrangement uses TRBV9 and TRBJ1-6; D is perhaps TRBD1 (5 bases). The V gene lost 2 bases and the J gene lost 0 bases, with 9 bases spanning the gap. The germline V gene has CDR1 SGDLS and CDR2 YYNGEE. The CDR3 loop spans 16 amino acids. The CDR3 sequence is CASSVEGYSYNSPLHF. The CDR3 DNA reads as TGTGCCAGCAGCGTCGAGGGGTACTCCTATAATTCACCCCTCCACTTT.

This rearrangement joins TRBV20-1 to TRBJ2-5; TRBD2 agrees at 15 bases. Germline V gene sequence: CDR1 DFQATT, CDR2 SNEGSKA (reference sequence). With V trimmed by 3 bases and J by 5 bases, 4 bases remained unmatched. The CDR3 runs 15 residues. The CDR3 here is CSASGLAGGQETQYF. CDR3 in DNA: TGCAGTGCTAGTGGACTAGCGGGGGGGCAGGAGACCCAGTACTTC.

As concerns this clonotype: A junction boundary mismatches the germline segment, possibly from a read error. This chain joins TRBV7-2 and TRBJ1-6; D is uncertain. The germline V gene encodes CDR1 SGHTA and CDR2 FQGNSA. The CDR3 runs to 17 residues. The CDR3 nucleotides read TGTGCCAGCAGCTTGTCGGGCAGTGTTTCCTATAATACACCCCTCCACTTT. Its protein is CASSLSGSVSYNTPLHF.

A note on this clonotype: Given a much more abundant clone one base away, this may be a read error. The gene calls are TRBV3-1 and TRBJ1-1; maybe TRBD1 (5 bases). CDR3 size: 14 residues. The V gene's germline CDR1 is LGHDT and CDR2 YNNKEL (reference sequence). The CDR3 DNA reads TGTGCCAGCAGCTCCGGGACTTATAACACTGGAGCTTTCTTT. Its protein is CASSSGTYNTGAFF.

The chain recombines TRBV2 with TRBJ1-2; the D gene is possibly TRBD1 (5 bases). Looked up from germline, CDR1 is SNHLY and CDR2 is FYNNEI. V lost 8 bases, J lost 8 bases, and 15 bases lay in between. The CDR3 is made up of 12 amino acids. The CDR3 here is CASGSRDGGYTF. CDR3 DNA sequence: TGTGCCAGCGGGAGCAGGGACGGGGGCTACACCTTC.

In this sample, this clonotype turned up many times. V is TRBV4-3 and J is TRBJ2-5; unclear D gene. Germline CDR1 LGHNA, CDR2 YSLEER. This CDR3 has 15 residues. Between the trimmed V and J ends, which lost 0 bases and 2 bases, there was a span of 10 bases. DNA of the CDR3: TGCGCCAGCAGCCAAGACTGGTATCCACAAGAGACCCAGTACTTC. Its translation is CASSQDWYPQETQYF.

This clonotype was detected ten times or more. The chain joins TRBV20-1 to TRBJ2-5, with 7 bases lining up with TRBD2. This CDR3 spans 14 amino acids. The germline V gene has CDR1 DFQATT and CDR2 SNEGSKA (reference sequence). J lost 2 bases, V lost 6 bases, and 9 bases had no gene match. CDR3 loop: CSATFGGTQETQYF. CDR3 DNA sequence: TGCAGTGCCACCTTCGGGGGGACTCAAGAGACCCAGTACTTC.

In its sample, this clonotype was seen many times. The chain combines TRBV7-3 with TRBJ1-1; possibly TRBD1 for D (6 bases). The ends were cut back, 10 bases at V and 1 base at J, with 16 bases in the middle. The CDR3 length is 14 residues. Germline values: CDR1 SGHTA, CDR2 FQGTGA. CDR3 DNA sequence: TGTGCCACCAAACCGGGACACCAGAACACTGAAGCTTTCTTT. Translated: CATKPGHQNTEAFF.

There are many counts of this clonotype. This sequence joins TRBV12-3 or TRBV12-4 and TRBJ1-5; D possibly corresponds to TRBD1 (5 bases). The V gene lost 4 bases and the J gene lost 3 bases, with 13 bases spanning the gap. The CDR3 is 15 residues long. This chain's CDR3 is CASSWDVPYNQPQHF. CDR3 nucleotide sequence: TGTGCCAGCAGTTGGGACGTACCGTACAATCAGCCCCAGCATTTT.

The table lists this clonotype with many counts. V gene TRBV4-1 combines with J gene TRBJ2-7; possible D gene TRBD2, 5 bases. Trimming pared 4 bases from V and 5 bases from J, leaving 18 bases between. CDR3 size: 15 residues. CDR1 and CDR2 from the germline V gene are MGHRA and YSYEKL. The CDR3 DNA sequence: TGCGCCAGCAGCCCTTCGGGGAATAGGGCAAACGAGCAGTACTTC. Amino acid sequence: CASSPSGNRANEQYF.

J is TRBJ2-5 and V is TRBV2; a weak D match, TRBD2 (8 bases). The CDR3 contains 15 residues. V was cut by 6 bases and J by 7 bases, with 21 bases left in between. Germline lookup yields CDR1 SNHLY and CDR2 FYNNEI. CDR3 DNA sequence: TGTGCCAGCAGAGCCGGGACAGCGGGAGCTATGACCCAGTACTTC. Protein: CASRAGTAGAMTQYF.

This chain uses TRBV10-3 with TRBJ1-1; D ambiguous. V lost 8 bases and J lost 2, with 15 bases in between. CDR1 is ENHRY, CDR2 SYGVKD, per germline. The CDR3 runs to 14 residues. CDR3 sequence reads: CAIGVGFSNTEAFF. The CDR3 bases are TGTGCCATCGGAGTGGGGTTCAGCAACACTGAAGCTTTCTTT.

The chain joins TRBV5-1 to TRBJ1-1; D is ambiguous. Germline V gene data show CDR1 as SGHRS and CDR2 as YFSETQ. The CDR3 sequence is 12 residues long. V was cut by 0 bases and J by 9 bases, with 9 bases left in between. The CDR3 protein is CASSLERTQAFF. The CDR3 DNA is TGCGCCAGCAGCTTGGAGCGAACCCAAGCTTTCTTT.

With respect to this clonotype: This clone may be a read error of a much larger clone one base away. Likely a read error: the CDR3 ends without its conserved phenylalanine or tryptophan. The J gene is TRBJ1-2, the V gene TRBV6-5; D is unclear. The ends were cut back, 8 bases at V and 4 bases at J, with 8 bases in the middle. The germline V gene encodes CDR1 MNHEY and CDR2 SVGAGI. The CDR3 totals 11 residues. The chain's CDR3 is CASGEFYGYTL. The CDR3 DNA is TGTGCCAGCGGGGAGTTCTATGGCTACACCCTC.